Reported below is one TCR beta chain. The data were taken from a study of T cells in Graves' hyperthyroidism and ophthalmopathy. The germline CDR1 and CDR2 sequences are MDHEN and SYDVKM. J gave up 12 bases and V 2 bases, and 6 bases lay outside the gene matches. The CDR3 loop spans 14 amino acids. RNA transcripts were the template for amplifying TCR beta CDR3 regions. The study used the HTBI primer set for a first-round RT-PCR of the TCR CDR3. TCRdb re-analysed the multiplex PCR reads in MiXCR, keeping a single row per CDR3 protein. This sample has roughly 380,000 distinct CDR3 sequences, with about 14% found just once.

The chain has TRBV28 and TRBJ1-4, with TRBD1 matching 10 bases. The material sequenced was blood. The sequence came from a woman aged 55 to 70 with Graves' hyperthyroidism. CDR3 amino acids: CASSLGQGDEELFF. The CDR3, as DNA: TGTGCCAGCAGTTTAGGACAGGGGGACGAAGAACTGTTTTTT. Looking up the rest from reference TRBV28 and TRBJ1-4 gives the full variable domain: DVKVTQSSRYLVKRTGEKVFLECVQDMDHENMFWYRQDPGLGLRLIYFSYDVKMKEKGDIPEGYSVSREKKERFSLILESASTNQTSMYLCASSLGQGDEELFFGSGTQLSVL.